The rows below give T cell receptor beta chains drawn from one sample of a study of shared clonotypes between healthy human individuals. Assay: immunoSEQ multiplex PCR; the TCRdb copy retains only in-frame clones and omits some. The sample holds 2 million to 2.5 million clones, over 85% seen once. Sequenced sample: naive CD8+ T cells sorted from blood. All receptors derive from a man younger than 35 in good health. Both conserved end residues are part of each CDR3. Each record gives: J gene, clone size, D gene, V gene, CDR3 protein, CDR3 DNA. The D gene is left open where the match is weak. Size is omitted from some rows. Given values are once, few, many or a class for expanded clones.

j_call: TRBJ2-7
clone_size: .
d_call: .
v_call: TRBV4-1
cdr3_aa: CASSLERTSYEQYF
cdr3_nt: TGCGCCAGCAGCCTAGAACGGACAAGCTACGAGCAGTACTTC

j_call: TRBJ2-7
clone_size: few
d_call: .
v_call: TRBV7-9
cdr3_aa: CASSLGGERYEQYF
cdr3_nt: TGTGCCAGCAGCTTGGGCGGGGAGAGGTACGAGCAGTACTTC

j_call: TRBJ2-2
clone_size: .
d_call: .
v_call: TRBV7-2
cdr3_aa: CASSPLAGTGELFF
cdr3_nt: TGTGCCAGCAGCCCTTTAGCCGGGACCGGGGAGCTGTTTTTT

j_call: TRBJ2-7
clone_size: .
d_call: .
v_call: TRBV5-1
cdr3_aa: CASSLRDGPYEQYF
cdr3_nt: TGCGCCAGCAGCTTGCGGGACGGGCCCTACGAGCAGTACTTC

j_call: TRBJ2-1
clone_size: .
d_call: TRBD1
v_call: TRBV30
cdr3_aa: CAWSVLGGTGGDEQFF
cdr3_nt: TGTGCCTGGAGTGTACTCGGTGGGACAGGGGGGGATGAGCAGTTCTTC

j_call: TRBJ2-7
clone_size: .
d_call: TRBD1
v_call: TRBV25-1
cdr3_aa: CASSESGGTYEQYF
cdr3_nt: TGTGCCAGCAGTGAATCAGGGGGTACCTACGAGCAGTACTTC

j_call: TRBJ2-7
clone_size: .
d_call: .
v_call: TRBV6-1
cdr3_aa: CASSETQVYEQYF
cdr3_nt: TGTGCCAGCAGTGAGACACAGGTCTACGAGCAGTACTTC

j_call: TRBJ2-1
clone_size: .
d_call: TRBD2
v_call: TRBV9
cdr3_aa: CASSVEAGVYNEQFF
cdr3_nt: TGTGCCAGCAGCGTAGAGGCGGGGGTCTACAATGAGCAGTTCTTC

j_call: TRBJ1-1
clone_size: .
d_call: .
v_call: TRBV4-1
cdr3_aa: CASSQEGGIYTEAFF
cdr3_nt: TGCGCCAGCAGCCAAGAGGGGGGAATATACACTGAAGCTTTCTTT

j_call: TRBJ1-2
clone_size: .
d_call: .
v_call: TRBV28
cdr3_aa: CASSLGGGHIYTF
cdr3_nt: TGTGCCAGCAGTTTAGGGGGGGGCCACATCTACACCTTC

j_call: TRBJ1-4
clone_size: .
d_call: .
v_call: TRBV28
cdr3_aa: CASSPHTRTEGEKLFF
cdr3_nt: TGTGCCAGCAGCCCCCATACTCGGACTGAGGGTGAAAAACTGTTTTTT

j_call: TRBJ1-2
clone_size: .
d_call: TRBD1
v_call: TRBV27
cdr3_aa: CASSLSRQGDSPNYGYTF
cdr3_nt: TGTGCCAGCAGTTTATCGCGGCAGGGGGATAGCCCTAACTATGGCTACACCTTC

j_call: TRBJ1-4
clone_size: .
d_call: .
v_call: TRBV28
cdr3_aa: CASSLPLSEGENEKLFF
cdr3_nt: TGTGCCAGCAGTTTACCCCTCAGTGAGGGGGAGAATGAAAAACTGTTTTTT

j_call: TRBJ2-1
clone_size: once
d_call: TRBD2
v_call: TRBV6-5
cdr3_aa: CASRPGGGPNEQFF
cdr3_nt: TGTGCCAGCAGACCCGGGGGGGGCCCCAATGAGCAGTTCTTC

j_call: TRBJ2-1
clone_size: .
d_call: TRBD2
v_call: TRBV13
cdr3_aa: CASSLRLAGDNEQFF
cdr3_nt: TGTGCCAGCAGCCTAAGACTAGCGGGGGACAATGAGCAGTTCTTC

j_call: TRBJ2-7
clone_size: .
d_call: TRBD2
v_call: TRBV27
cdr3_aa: CASSPGTSGRGYEQYF
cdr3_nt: TGTGCCAGCAGTCCAGGGACTAGCGGGAGAGGCTACGAGCAGTACTTC

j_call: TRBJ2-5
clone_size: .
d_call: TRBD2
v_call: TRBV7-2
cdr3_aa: CASSRPVGRESEETQYF
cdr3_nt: TGTGCCAGCAGCCGGCCGGTAGGGCGGGAGAGTGAAGAGACCCAGTACTTC

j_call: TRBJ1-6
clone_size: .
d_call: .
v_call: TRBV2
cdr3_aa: CASSVRREYSPLHF
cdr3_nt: TGTGCCAGCAGTGTAAGGAGGGAGTACTCACCCCTCCACTTT

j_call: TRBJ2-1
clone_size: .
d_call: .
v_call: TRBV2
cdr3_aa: CASPLPGSTLPNEQFF
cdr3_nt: TGTGCCAGCCCGCTCCCCGGCTCAACTCTCCCCAATGAGCAGTTCTTC

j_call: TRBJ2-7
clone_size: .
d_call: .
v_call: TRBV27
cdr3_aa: CASSPPGAESYEQYF
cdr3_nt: TGTGCCAGCAGTCCCCCCGGAGCGGAGAGCTACGAGCAGTACTTC

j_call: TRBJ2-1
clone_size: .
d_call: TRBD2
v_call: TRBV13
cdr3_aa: CASSRLTSGGAVHEQFF
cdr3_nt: TGTGCCAGCAGCCGGCTCACTAGCGGGGGGGCCGTGCATGAGCAGTTCTTC

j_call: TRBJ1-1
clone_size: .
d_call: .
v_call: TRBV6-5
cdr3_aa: CASSYPGNTEAFF
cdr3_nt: TGTGCCAGCAGTTACCCCGGGAACACTGAAGCTTTCTTT

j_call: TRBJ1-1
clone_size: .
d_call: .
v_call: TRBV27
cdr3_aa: CASRKQSASEAFF
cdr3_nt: TGTGCCAGCAGGAAACAGTCGGCCTCTGAAGCTTTCTTT

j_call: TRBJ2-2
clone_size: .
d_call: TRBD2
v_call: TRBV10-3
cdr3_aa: CAIRGTSGIGGELFF
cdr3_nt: TGTGCCATCAGAGGGACTAGCGGGATAGGCGGGGAGCTGTTTTTT

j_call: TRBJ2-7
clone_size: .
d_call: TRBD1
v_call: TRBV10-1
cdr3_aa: CASSPGQGSYEQYF
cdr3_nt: TGCGCCAGCAGTCCGGGACAGGGTTCCTACGAGCAGTACTTC

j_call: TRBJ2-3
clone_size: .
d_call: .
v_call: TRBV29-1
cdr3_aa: CSFDGGPQGDTQYF
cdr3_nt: TGCAGCTTTGACGGCGGGCCCCAGGGGGATACGCAGTATTTT

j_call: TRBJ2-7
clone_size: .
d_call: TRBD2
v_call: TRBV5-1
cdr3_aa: CASSHGSGGYEQYF
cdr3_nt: TGCGCCAGCAGCCATGGCAGCGGGGGTTACGAGCAGTACTTC

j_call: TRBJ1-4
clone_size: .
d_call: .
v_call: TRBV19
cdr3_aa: CASSNPYSGEKLFF
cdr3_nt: TGTGCCAGTAGCAATCCTTATTCGGGCGAAAAACTGTTTTTT

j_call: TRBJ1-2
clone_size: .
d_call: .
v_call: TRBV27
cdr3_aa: CASSVRGGRGYTF
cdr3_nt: TGTGCCAGCAGTGTCAGGGGCGGTCGTGGCTACACCTTC

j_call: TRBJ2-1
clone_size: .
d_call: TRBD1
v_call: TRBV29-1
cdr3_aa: CSVTAADRKLYNEQFF
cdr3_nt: TGCAGCGTAACCGCCGCGGACAGGAAACTTTACAATGAGCAGTTCTTC

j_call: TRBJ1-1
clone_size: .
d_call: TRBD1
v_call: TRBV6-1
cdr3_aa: CASSESQGENTEAFF
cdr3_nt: TGTGCCAGCAGTGAATCACAGGGGGAGAACACTGAAGCTTTCTTT

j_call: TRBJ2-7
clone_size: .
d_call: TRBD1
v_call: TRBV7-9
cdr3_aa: CASSDYRQGTYEQYF
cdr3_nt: TGTGCCAGCAGCGATTACCGACAGGGGACCTACGAGCAGTACTTC

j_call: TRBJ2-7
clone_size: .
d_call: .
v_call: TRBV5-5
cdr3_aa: CASSLAGSSYEQYF
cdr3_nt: TGTGCCAGCAGCTTGGCGGGTTCCTCCTACGAGCAGTACTTC

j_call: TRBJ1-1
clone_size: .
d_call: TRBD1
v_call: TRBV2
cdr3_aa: CASSVDRVEAFF
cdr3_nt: TGTGCCAGCAGTGTTGACAGGGTTGAAGCTTTCTTT

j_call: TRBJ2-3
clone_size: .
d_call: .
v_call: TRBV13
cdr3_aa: CASSLKGIDTQYF
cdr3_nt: TGTGCCAGCAGCTTAAAAGGGATAGATACGCAGTATTTT

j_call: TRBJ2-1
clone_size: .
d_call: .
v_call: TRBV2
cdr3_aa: CASSEWYNEQFF
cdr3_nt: TGTGCCAGCAGTGAATGGTACAATGAGCAGTTCTTC

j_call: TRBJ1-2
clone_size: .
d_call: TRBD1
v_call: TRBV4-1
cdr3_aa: CASSQGPGQGIGGGYTF
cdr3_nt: TGCGCCAGCAGCCAAGGTCCGGGACAGGGCATCGGTGGTGGCTACACCTTC

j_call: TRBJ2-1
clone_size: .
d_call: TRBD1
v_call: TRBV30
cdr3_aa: CAWKGAREQFF
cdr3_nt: TGTGCCTGGAAGGGGGCAAGGGAGCAGTTCTTC

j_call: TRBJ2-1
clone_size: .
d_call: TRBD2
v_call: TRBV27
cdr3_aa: CASSLSSGSSYNEQFF
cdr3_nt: TGTGCCAGCAGTTTGTCCAGCGGGAGCTCCTACAATGAGCAGTTCTTC

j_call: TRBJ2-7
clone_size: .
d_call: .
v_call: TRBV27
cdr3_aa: CASSFGRTSYEQYF
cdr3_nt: TGTGCCAGCAGTTTCGGCAGGACCAGCTACGAGCAGTACTTC

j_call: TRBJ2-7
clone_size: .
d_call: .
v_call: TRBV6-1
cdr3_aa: CASSEGRIYEQYF
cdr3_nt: TGTGCCAGCAGTGAAGGCAGAATCTACGAGCAGTACTTC

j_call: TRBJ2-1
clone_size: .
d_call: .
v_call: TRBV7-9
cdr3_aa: CASSLGEGTYNEQFF
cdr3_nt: TGTGCCAGCAGCTTAGGTGAAGGGACCTACAATGAGCAGTTCTTC

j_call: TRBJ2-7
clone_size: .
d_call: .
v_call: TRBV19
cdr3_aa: CASSIGGTHPTYEQYF
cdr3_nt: TGTGCCAGTAGTATTGGGGGTACACATCCCACCTACGAGCAGTACTTC

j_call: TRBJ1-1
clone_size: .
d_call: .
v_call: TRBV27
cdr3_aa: CASSLKAWSTEAFF
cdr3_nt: TGTGCCAGCAGTTTAAAGGCTTGGAGCACTGAAGCTTTCTTT

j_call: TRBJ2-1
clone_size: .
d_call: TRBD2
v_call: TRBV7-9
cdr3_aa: CASSPLTSAMDNEQFF
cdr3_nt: TGTGCCAGCAGCCCGTTGACTAGCGCCATGGACAATGAGCAGTTCTTC

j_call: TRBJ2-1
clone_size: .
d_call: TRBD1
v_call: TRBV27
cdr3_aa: CASSPRTGDLNEQFF
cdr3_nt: TGTGCCAGCAGCCCAAGGACAGGGGACCTCAATGAGCAGTTCTTC

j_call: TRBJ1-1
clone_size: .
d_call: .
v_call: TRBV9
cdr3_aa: CASNGGGHTEAFF
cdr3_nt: TGTGCCAGCAACGGGGGAGGGCACACTGAAGCTTTCTTT

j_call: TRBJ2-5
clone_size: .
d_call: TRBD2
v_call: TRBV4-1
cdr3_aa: CASSQEGIAGGPYQETQYF
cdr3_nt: TGCGCCAGCAGCCAAGAGGGGATAGCGGGAGGCCCATACCAAGAGACCCAGTACTTC

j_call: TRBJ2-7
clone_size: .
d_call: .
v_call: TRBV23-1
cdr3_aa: CASPPPRGVHEQYF
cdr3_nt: TGCGCCAGCCCCCCCCCGCGAGGGGTCCACGAGCAGTACTTC

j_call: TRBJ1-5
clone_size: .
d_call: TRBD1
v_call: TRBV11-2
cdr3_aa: CASSHTGGEDQPQHF
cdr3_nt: TGTGCCAGCAGTCACACAGGGGGCGAGGATCAGCCCCAGCATTTT

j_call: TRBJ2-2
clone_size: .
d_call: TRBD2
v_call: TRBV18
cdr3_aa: CASSPSSGRMNTGELFF
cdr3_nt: TGTGCCAGCTCACCATCTAGCGGGAGGATGAACACCGGGGAGCTGTTTTTT

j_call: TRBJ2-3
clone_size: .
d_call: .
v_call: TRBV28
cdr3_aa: CASSPGALVSTDTQYF
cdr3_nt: TGTGCCAGCAGTCCGGGAGCCCTGGTTAGCACAGATACGCAGTATTTT

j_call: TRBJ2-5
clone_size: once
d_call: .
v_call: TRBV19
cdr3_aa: CASTPTVGSQETQYF
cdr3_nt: TGTGCCAGTACCCCCACCGTCGGATCCCAAGAGACCCAGTACTTC

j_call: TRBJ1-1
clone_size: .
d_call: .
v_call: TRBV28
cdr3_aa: CASSLGTEAFF
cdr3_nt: TGTGCCAGCAGCTTGGGGACTGAAGCTTTCTTT

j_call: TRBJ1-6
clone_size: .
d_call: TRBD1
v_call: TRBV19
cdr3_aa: CASSPRTGPIRALHF
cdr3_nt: TGTGCCAGTAGTCCCCGGACAGGACCCATTCGAGCCCTCCACTTT

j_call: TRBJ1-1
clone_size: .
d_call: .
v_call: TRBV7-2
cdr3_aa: CASSFGSYEAFF
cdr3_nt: TGTGCCAGCAGCTTTGGGAGTTATGAAGCTTTCTTT

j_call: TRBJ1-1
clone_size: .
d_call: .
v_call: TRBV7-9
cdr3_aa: CASSLAQGLNTEAFF
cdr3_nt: TGTGCCAGCAGCTTAGCCCAGGGCCTGAACACTGAAGCTTTCTTT

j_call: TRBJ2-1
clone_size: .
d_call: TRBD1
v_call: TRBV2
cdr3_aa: CASSGGGLSYNEQFF
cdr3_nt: TGTGCCAGCAGTGGAGGGGGCCTGAGCTACAATGAGCAGTTCTTC

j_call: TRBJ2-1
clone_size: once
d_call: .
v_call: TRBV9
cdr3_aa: CASSVAGAGNEQFF
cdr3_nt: TGTGCCAGCAGCGTAGCGGGAGCAGGCAATGAGCAGTTCTTC

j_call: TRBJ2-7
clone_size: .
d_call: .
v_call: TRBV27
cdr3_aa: CASSATISYEQYF
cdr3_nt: TGTGCCAGCAGTGCGACAATTTCCTACGAGCAGTACTTC